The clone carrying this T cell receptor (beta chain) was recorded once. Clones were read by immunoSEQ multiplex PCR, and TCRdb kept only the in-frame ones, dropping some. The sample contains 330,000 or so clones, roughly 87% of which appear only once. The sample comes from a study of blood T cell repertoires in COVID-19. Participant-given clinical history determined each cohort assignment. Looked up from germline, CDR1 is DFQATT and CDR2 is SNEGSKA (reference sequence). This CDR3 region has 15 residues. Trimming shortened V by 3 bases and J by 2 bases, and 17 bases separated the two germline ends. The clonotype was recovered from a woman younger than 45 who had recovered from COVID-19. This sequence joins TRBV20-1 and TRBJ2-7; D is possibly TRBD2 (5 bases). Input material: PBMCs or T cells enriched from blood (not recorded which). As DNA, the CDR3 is TGCAGTGCTAGTCCCGCGGCGGGCGGCCCCTACGAGCAGTACTTC. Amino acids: CSASPAAGGPYEQYF.